The next 14 T cell receptor beta chains were all read from a single sample in a study of blood T cell repertoires in COVID-19. Produced via immunoSEQ multiplex PCR; TCRdb's table is partial and in-frame only. The sample lists 150,000 to 200,000 clones; around four fifths were seen once. Sequencing input: peripheral blood. The receptors here all came from a woman in her twenties or thirties with acute or convalescent COVID-19.

This clone has a handful of counts. Additional DNA sequences in this sample encode the identical CDR3. The J gene is TRBJ2-3, the V gene TRBV6-4; TRBD1 is a possible D gene (5 bases). The CDR3 loop spans 15 amino acids. Between the trimmed V and J ends, which lost 2 bases and 0 bases, there was a span of 9 bases. The germline V gene has CDR1 MRHNA and CDR2 SNTAGT. CDR3 protein: CASSDVAGSTDTQYF. CDR3 in DNA: TGTGCCAGCAGTGACGTAGCAGGGAGCACAGATACGCAGTATTTT.

The chain recombines TRBV6-5 with TRBJ1-5, with TRBD1 matching over 9 bases. This CDR3 has 15 residues. V shed 6 bases, J shed 7 bases, and the junction held 10 bases outside the gene matches. Germline CDR1 is MNHEY and CDR2 is SVGAGI. The CDR3 is CASRKTGGSFQPQHF. In DNA form, the CDR3 reads TGTGCCAGCAGGAAGACAGGGGGGTCGTTCCAGCCCCAGCATTTT.

The rearrangement joins TRBV18 to TRBJ2-5; possible D gene TRBD2, 6 bases. The V end was cut by 3 bases, the J end by 4 bases, with 6 bases between. Germline lookup yields CDR1 KGHSH and CDR2 LQKENI. The CDR3 extends over 12 amino acids. CDR3 nucleotide sequence: TGTGCCAGCTCACCGACTAGAGAGACCCAGTACTTC. It specifies CASSPTRETQYF.

The gene calls are TRBV7-6 and TRBJ1-2; D unclear. V lost 1 base to trimming and J lost 4 bases, with 13 bases between them. The CDR3 consists of 15 residues. Germline V CDR1 and CDR2: SGHVS, FNYEAQ. As DNA, the CDR3 is TGTGCCAGCAGCTTAGATTCAGGAGGCGGCTATGGCTACACCTTC. Protein product: CASSLDSGGGYGYTF. Drawing the rest from reference TRBV7-6 and TRBJ1-2, the complete variable domain is GAGVSQSPRYKVTKRGQDVALRCDPISGHVSLYWYRQALGQGPEFLTYFNYEAQQDKSGLPNDRFSAERPEGSISTLTIQRTEQRDSAMYRCASSLDSGGGYGYTFGSGTRLTVV.

This chain uses TRBV19 with TRBJ2-7; TRBD2 is a possible D gene (6 bases). This CDR3 is 14 amino acids long. V shed 1 base and J shed 2 bases, with 9 bases lying between them. Germline V gene data show CDR1 as LNHDA and CDR2 as SQIVND (reference sequence). The CDR3 DNA reads as TGTGCCAGTAGTATAGCGGGGACTGCCTACGAGCAGTACTTC. Translated: CASSIAGTAYEQYF.

The chain links TRBV27 to TRBJ2-1, with TRBD2 matching 8 bases. Looked up from germline, CDR1 is MNHEY and CDR2 is SMNVEV (reference sequence). Trimming took 5 bases from V and 0 from J; bases not matched to a gene: 3. There are 15 residues in the CDR3. The DNA of the CDR3 is TGTGCCAGCAGTCTTAGCGGGGCCTCCTACAATGAGCAGTTCTTC. It yields the protein CASSLSGASYNEQFF.

This clone was counted a few times. This chain connects TRBV3-1 (or the pseudogene TRBV3-2) to TRBJ2-7, with TRBD2 matching over 14 bases. The trim removed 4 bases at V and 5 bases at J, leaving 10 bases unmatched. CDR1 and CDR2 from the germline V gene are LGHDT and YNNKEL (reference sequence). This CDR3 has 17 residues. The CDR3 is CASSPGTSGGSIHEQYF. In nucleotides, the CDR3 is TGTGCCAGCAGCCCAGGGACTAGCGGGGGTTCCATCCACGAGCAGTACTTC.

This sequence joins TRBV19 and TRBJ2-5; TRBD2 is a possible D gene (6 bases). The CDR3 is made up of 14 amino acids. Trimming shortened V by 7 bases and J by 5 bases, and 17 bases separated the two germline ends. The germline V gene encodes CDR1 LNHDA and CDR2 SQIVND (reference sequence). CDR3 sequence (DNA): TGTGCCAGTAAGGGAGGACTTAAGAGGGAGACCCAGTACTTC. Its protein product is CASKGGLKRETQYF.

This clone was observed a few times. This chain links TRBV30 with TRBJ2-3; 10 positions agree with TRBD2. This CDR3 has 19 amino acids. Trimming removed 0 bases from V and 0 bases from J; junction bases left unmatched: 12. Germline V CDR1 and CDR2: GTSNPN, SVGIG (reference sequence). The CDR3 DNA follows: TGTGCCTGGAGTGTTGGTAGCGGGGGGTTAGGAGTCAGCACAGATACGCAGTATTTT. Amino acid sequence: CAWSVGSGGLGVSTDTQYF.

V and J are TRBV11-2 and TRBJ1-2; D is perhaps TRBD1 (6 bases). With 3 bases removed from V and 6 bases from J, the gap between germline ends came to 8 bases. The CDR3 sequence is 12 residues long. Germline loops: CDR1 SGHAT, CDR2 FQNNGV. This chain's CDR3 is CASSFKGDGYTF. CDR3 in DNA: TGTGCCAGCAGCTTCAAGGGGGATGGCTACACCTTC. Based on the CDR3 plus reference TRBV11-2 and TRBJ1-2, the full variable domain is EAGVAQSPRYKIIEKRQSVAFWCNPISGHATLYWYQQILGQGPKLLIQFQNNGVVDDSQLPKDRFSAERLKGVDSTLKIQPAKLEDSAVYLCASSFKGDGYTFGSGTRLTVV.

V gene TRBV6-5 combines with J gene TRBJ2-7; possibly TRBD2 for D (7 bases). Germline-derived CDR1 and CDR2 are MNHEY and SVGAGI. CDR3 length: 15 residues. The germline V and J ends were trimmed by 6 bases and 3 bases, with 18 bases remaining between them. CDR3 sequence reads: CASSQTGGAYYEQYF. CDR3 nucleotides: TGTGCCAGCAGCCAAACGGGGGGCGCTTACTACGAGCAGTACTTC.

The chain employs TRBV4-1 and TRBJ2-7; 7 bases line up with TRBD2. The germline V gene has CDR1 MGHRA and CDR2 YSYEKL. The CDR3 covers 16 residues. The V and J ends lost 4 bases and 1 base, in that order; junction bases with no gene match: 10. The CDR3 sequence: CASSRPLGGGSYEQYF. The CDR3 region has the DNA TGCGCCAGCAGCCGGCCTTTAGGCGGGGGATCCTACGAGCAGTACTTC.

In this sample, this clone turned up a few times. This chain links TRBV5-6 with TRBJ2-7; TRBD1 might be the D (6 bases). Germline V gene lookup returns CDR1 SGHDT and CDR2 YYEEEE. The CDR3 extends over 15 amino acids. The V gene lost 4 bases and the J gene lost 5 bases, with 19 bases spanning the gap. CDR3 protein: CASSLLNRAVHEQYF. CDR3 nucleotides: TGTGCCAGCAGCCTGCTCAACAGGGCTGTCCACGAGCAGTACTTC.

V is TRBV27 and J is TRBJ1-5; D is unclear. V shed 7 bases and J shed 0 bases, with 16 bases lying between them. Germline assignment: CDR1 MNHEY and CDR2 SMNVEV (reference sequence). This CDR3 has 16 amino acids. The CDR3 DNA is TGTGCCAGCACCCCCTCCGGCGGATATAGCAATCAGCCCCAGCATTTT. Translated: CASTPSGGYSNQPQHF.